Shown below are 10 T cell receptor beta chains from a single sample sequenced in a study of patients and donors after allogeneic stem cell transplantation. TCRdb fed the RT-PCR reads into MiXCR, producing one record per CDR3 protein. This sample has fewer than 75,000 distinct CDR3 sequences, with more than 25% found just once. Sequenced: blood, either unsorted or a sorted T cell fraction (not recorded which). These receptors were obtained from a human donor who was either an allogeneic HSCT recipient or a stem cell or donor lymphocyte infusion donor (not recorded which). It is not recorded whose cells these are; they may come from a transplant donor.

This clonotype was found a few times. This chain connects TRBV18 to TRBJ1-4; 11 nucleotides agree with TRBD1. The CDR3 loop spans 15 amino acids. Germline V CDR1 and CDR2: KGHSH, LQKENI. The ends lost 0 bases at V and 8 bases at J; junction bases unmatched: 2. The CDR3 spells CASSPPGTGGEKLFF. CDR3 nucleotides: TGTGCCAGCTCACCACCTGGGACAGGGGGAGAAAAACTGTTTTTT.

The chain has TRBV5-1 and TRBJ2-7; 8 bases are a match to TRBD1. The CDR3 has 14 amino acids. The trim removed 0 bases at V and 3 bases at J, leaving 2 bases unmatched. Germline V gene data show CDR1 as SGHRS and CDR2 as YFSETQ. The CDR3 DNA follows: TGCGCCAGCAGCTTGGGGACAGGGCTCTACGAGCAGTACTTC. Translation: CASSLGTGLYEQYF.

V is TRBV13 and J is TRBJ1-3, with a weak D call TRBD1 (6 bases). With 5 bases removed from V and 0 bases from J, the gap between germline ends came to 17 bases. The V gene's germline CDR1 is PRHDT and CDR2 FYEKMQ (reference sequence). The CDR3 loop spans 17 amino acids. CDR3 sequence (DNA): TGTGCCAGCAGCATCAGGGGTGCTCAACCCTCTGGAAACACCATATATTTT. Translated: CASSIRGAQPSGNTIYF.

The genes are TRBV6-5 and TRBJ1-2, with 7 bases aligning to TRBD1. The CDR3 contains 13 residues. Trimming removed 5 bases from V and 3 bases from J; junction bases left unmatched: 3. In germline, CDR1 is MNHEY, CDR2 SVGAGI. The CDR3 sequence is CASSHRGDYGYTF. DNA for the CDR3: TGTGCCAGCAGTCACAGGGGAGACTATGGCTACACCTTC.

This clonotype was found a few times. The V and J genes are TRBV5-8 and TRBJ1-5; 7 nucleotides align to TRBD1. Germline V lookup: CDR1 SGHTS, CDR2 YDEGEE. The CDR3 is 17 residues long. With 5 bases clipped from V and 2 bases from J, the junction kept 13 bases outside the gene matches. In nucleotides, the CDR3 is TGTGCCAGCAGAATGAATCCAGGGGGTCTGGGCAATCAGCCCCAGCATTTT. Its protein is CASRMNPGGLGNQPQHF.

The rearrangement joins TRBV3-1 to TRBJ2-1, with D possibly matching TRBD2 (5 bases). V gave up 4 bases and J gave up 4 bases, with 14 bases separating them. Germline V CDR1 and CDR2: LGHDT, YNNKEL (reference sequence). CDR3 size: 15 residues. The CDR3, as DNA: TGTGCCAGCAGCCCCGGACCGTCGGGGTACAATGAGCAGTTCTTC. Translating gives CASSPGPSGYNEQFF.

The J gene is TRBJ2-7, the V gene TRBV29-1, with D perhaps TRBD2 (5 bases). This CDR3 has 14 residues. Germline V lookup: CDR1 SQVTM, CDR2 ANQGSEA. V was cut by 4 bases and J by 4 bases, with 17 bases left in between. In DNA form, the CDR3 reads TGCAGCGTTGTGAGGGAGAGTCGCCCTTACGAGCAGTACTTC. Amino acid sequence: CSVVRESRPYEQYF.

The chain links TRBV10-3 to TRBJ1-3, with D tentatively TRBD1 (5 bases). The length of the CDR3 is 15 residues. Between the trimmed V and J ends, which lost 6 bases and 0 bases, there was a span of 12 bases. Germline CDR1 reads ENHRY; CDR2 reads SYGVKD. CDR3 amino acids: CAIRAGTASGNTIYF. In DNA, the CDR3 is TGTGCCATCAGAGCCGGGACGGCCTCTGGAAACACCATATATTTT.

This clonotype appeared a few times. J is TRBJ2-7 and V is TRBV4-1, with D perhaps assigned TRBD1 or TRBD2 (6 bases each). Trimming pared 6 bases from V and 1 base from J, leaving 13 bases between. From germline, CDR1 is MGHRA and CDR2 YSYEKL. The CDR3 totals 14 residues. CDR3 amino acids: CASSWGANSYEQYF. CDR3 nucleotides: TGCGCCAGCAGTTGGGGGGCAAATTCCTACGAGCAGTACTTC.

This clonotype was seen ten or more times. The V gene is TRBV4-1, the J gene TRBJ1-2, with 8 bases matching TRBD1. The CDR3 runs to 15 residues. Germline V gene sequence: CDR1 MGHRA, CDR2 YSYEKL. Trimming at V came to 7 bases and at J to 6 bases, leaving 13 bases not matched to a gene. CDR3 sequence: CASKRTGSKANGYTF. CDR3 in DNA: TGCGCCAGCAAAAGGACAGGGTCTAAGGCTAATGGCTACACCTTC.